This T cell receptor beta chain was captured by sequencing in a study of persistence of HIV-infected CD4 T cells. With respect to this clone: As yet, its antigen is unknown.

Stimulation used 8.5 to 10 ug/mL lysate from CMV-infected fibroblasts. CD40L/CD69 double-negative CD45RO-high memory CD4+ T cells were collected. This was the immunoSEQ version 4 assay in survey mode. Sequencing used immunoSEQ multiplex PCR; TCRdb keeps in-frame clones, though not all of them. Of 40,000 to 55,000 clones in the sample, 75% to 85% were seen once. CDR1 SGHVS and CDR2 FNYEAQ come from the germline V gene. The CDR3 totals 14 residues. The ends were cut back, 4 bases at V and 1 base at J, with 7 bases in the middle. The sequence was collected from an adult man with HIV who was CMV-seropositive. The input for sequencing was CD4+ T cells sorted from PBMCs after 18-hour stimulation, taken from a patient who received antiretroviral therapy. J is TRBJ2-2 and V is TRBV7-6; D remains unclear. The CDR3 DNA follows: TGTGCCAGCAGCTATTCCCAGAACACCGGGGAGCTGTTTTTT. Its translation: CASSYSQNTGELFF.